This T cell receptor (beta chain) was observed in a study of response to subunit inactivated influenza vaccine. Findings of the study overall: The authors suggested that few new T cells are recruited per seasonal influenza vaccination.

The V gene end was trimmed by 4 bases and the J gene end by 8 bases; junction bases not matched to a gene: 5. This CDR3 has 13 residues. The germline V gene encodes CDR1 SGHRS and CDR2 YFSETQ. TCRdb analysed the RT-PCR reads with MiXCR anew, one entry per CDR3 protein. The sample carries some 520,000 distinct CDR3 sequences, about 17% recorded once. Concerning this clonotype: Its antigen is not known.

This sequence was found in a man between 50 and 75 years old who received an inactivated influenza vaccine. The sample consisted of CD4+ T cells sorted from PBMCs, taken roughly 24 months after vaccination. The chain carries TRBV5-1 and TRBJ2-1; 8 nucleotides match TRBD2. CDR3 protein: CASSRAGEDEQFF. The CDR3 DNA is TGCGCCAGCAGCCGAGCGGGAGAGGATGAGCAGTTCTTC.